This T cell receptor (beta chain) appears in the sequencing data of a study of blood T cells in healthy people across ages. Remarks on this clonotype: No antigen is known for it.

Overall study results and limits: A strong correlation was seen between TCR beta diversity and naive T cell percentage.

Germline CDR1 is LGHDT and CDR2 is YNNKEL (reference sequence). This CDR3 region has 15 residues. Trimming stripped 0 bases from V and 13 bases from J, with 16 bases between. It was with a sample-barcoded 5' primer and a J-beta primer mix that a second PCR of about 7 to 12 cycles was run. Carrying 12 random nucleotides, a template-switch adaptor labeled each individual cDNA molecule. MiXCR, applied by TCRdb to the 5' RACE reads, yields one record per CDR3 protein. The repertoire consists of about 1.6 million distinct CDR3 sequences, with almost 35% occurring once and the leading ten covering around 11%. Those donating, healthy Caucasian individuals from Russia, were aged about 6 to 90.

The sample consisted of blood. The rearrangement joins TRBV3-1 to TRBJ1-6; D possibly corresponds to TRBD1 (5 bases). This receptor was obtained from a woman aged 30 to 39 in good health. The CDR3: CASSQDPGFVGPLHF. In DNA form, the CDR3 reads TGTGCCAGCAGCCAAGATCCAGGGTTCGTCGGCCCCCTCCACTTT.